This T cell receptor beta chain came from a study of cytomegalovirus exposure and HLA in healthy donors. To note about this clone: Its antigen is undetermined.

Findings of the study overall: TCR beta sequences reportedly predicted most subjects' HLA-A and HLA-B alleles accurately. Most TCR beta V segments were productive about 87% or about 30% of the time in an earlier analysis.

Germline-derived CDR1 and CDR2 are LNHDA and SQIVND (reference sequence). V gave up 11 bases and J gave up 0 bases; unmatched junction bases: 10. The CDR3 is made up of 15 amino acids. The PCR contained 60 Vbeta and 13 Jbeta primers. The repertoire was sequenced with immunoSEQ multiplex PCR; TCRdb's copy has only in-frame clones and lacks some. The table has 150,000 to 200,000 clones, under 80% seen once. V gene TRBV19 combines with J gene TRBJ1-5, with 7 nucleotides matching TRBD1. This receptor was obtained from a woman in her forties or fifties in good health and CMV-seropositive. Sequenced material: PBMCs. This CDR3 is CAVKTGMNSNQPQHF. CDR3 DNA sequence: TGTGCCGTGAAGACAGGGATGAATAGCAATCAGCCCCAGCATTTT.